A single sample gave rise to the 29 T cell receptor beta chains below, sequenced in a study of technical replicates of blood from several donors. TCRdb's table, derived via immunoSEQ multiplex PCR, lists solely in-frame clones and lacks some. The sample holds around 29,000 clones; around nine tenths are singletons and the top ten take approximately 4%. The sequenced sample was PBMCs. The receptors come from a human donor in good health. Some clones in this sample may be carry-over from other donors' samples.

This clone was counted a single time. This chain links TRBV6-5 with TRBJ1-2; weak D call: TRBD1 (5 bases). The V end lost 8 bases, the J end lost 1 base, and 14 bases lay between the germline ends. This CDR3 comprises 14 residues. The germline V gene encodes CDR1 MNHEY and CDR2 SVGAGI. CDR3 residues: CASLPRAYNYGYTF. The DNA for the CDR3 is TGTGCCAGCCTCCCCAGGGCTTATAACTATGGCTACACCTTC.

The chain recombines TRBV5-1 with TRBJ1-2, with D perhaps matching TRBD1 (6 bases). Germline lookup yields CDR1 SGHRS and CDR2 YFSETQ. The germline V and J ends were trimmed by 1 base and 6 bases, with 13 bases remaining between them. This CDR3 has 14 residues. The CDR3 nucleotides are TGCGCCAGCAGCTTGTCAGGGGCGCAGGATGGCTACACCTTC. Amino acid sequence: CASSLSGAQDGYTF.

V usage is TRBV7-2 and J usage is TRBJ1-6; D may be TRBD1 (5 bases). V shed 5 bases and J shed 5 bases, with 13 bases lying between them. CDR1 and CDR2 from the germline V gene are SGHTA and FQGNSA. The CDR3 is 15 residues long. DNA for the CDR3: TGTGCCAGCAGCCCGGCTTGGGGGGATAATTCACCCCTCCACTTT. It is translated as CASSPAWGDNSPLHF.

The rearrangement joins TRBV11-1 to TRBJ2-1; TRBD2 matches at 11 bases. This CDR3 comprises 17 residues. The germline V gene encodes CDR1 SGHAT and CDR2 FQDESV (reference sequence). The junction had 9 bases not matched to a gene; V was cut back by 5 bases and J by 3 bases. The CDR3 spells CASSRLAGRQIYNEQFF. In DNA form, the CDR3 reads TGTGCCAGCAGCCGACTAGCGGGACGACAAATCTACAATGAGCAGTTCTTC.

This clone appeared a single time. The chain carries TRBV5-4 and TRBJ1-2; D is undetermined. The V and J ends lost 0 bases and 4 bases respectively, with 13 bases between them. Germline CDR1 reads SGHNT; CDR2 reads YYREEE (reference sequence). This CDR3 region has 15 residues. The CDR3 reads CASSLDGSPLYGYTF. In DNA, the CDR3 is TGTGCCAGCAGCTTGGATGGGAGCCCGCTCTATGGCTACACCTTC.

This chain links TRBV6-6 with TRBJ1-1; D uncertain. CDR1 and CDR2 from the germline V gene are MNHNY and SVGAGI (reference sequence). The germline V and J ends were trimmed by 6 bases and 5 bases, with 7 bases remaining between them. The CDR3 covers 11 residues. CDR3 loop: CASSPGTEAFF. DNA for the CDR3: TGTGCCAGCAGCCCCGGTACTGAAGCTTTCTTT.

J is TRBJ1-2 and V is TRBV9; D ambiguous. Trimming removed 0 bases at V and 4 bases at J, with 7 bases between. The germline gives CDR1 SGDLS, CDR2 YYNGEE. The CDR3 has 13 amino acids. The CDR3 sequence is CASSVVSGYGYTF. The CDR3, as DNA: TGTGCCAGCAGCGTAGTAAGCGGCTATGGCTACACCTTC.

This CDR3 is CASSAGGGSQETQYF. The CDR3 nucleotides read TGCGCCAGCAGCGCCGGGGGGGGCAGCCAAGAGACCCAGTACTTC. The rearrangement links TRBV5-1 to TRBJ2-5; 8 bases are a match to TRBD2. Trimming removed 4 bases from V and 1 base from J; junction bases left unmatched: 6. Germline loops: CDR1 SGHRS, CDR2 YFSETQ. This CDR3 spans 15 amino acids.

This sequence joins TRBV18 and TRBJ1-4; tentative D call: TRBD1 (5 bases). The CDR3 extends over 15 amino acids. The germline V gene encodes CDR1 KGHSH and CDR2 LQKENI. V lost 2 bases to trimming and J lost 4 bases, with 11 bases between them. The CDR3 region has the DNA TGTGCCAGCTCACCATCGGACACGGGTAATGAAAAACTGTTTTTT. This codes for CASSPSDTGNEKLFF. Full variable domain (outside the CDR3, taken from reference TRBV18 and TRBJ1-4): NAGVMQNPRHLVRRRGQEARLRCSPMKGHSHVYWYRQLPEEGLKFMVYLQKENIIDESGMPKERFSAEFPKEGPSILRIQQVVRGDSAAYFCASSPSDTGNEKLFFGSGTQLSVL.

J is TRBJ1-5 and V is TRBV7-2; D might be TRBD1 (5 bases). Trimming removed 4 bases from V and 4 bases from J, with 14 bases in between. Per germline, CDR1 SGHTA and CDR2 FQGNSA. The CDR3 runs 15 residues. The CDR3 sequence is CASSWEEGVNQPQHF. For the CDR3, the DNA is TGTGCCAGCAGCTGGGAGGAAGGGGTAAATCAGCCCCAGCATTTT.

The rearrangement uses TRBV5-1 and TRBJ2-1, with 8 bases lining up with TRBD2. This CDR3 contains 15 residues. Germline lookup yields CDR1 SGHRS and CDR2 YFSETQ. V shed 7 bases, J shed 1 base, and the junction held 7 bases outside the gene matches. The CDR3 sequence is CASSRGGESYNEQFF. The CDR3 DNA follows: TGCGCCAGCTCCCGGGGGGGGGAGTCCTACAATGAGCAGTTCTTC.

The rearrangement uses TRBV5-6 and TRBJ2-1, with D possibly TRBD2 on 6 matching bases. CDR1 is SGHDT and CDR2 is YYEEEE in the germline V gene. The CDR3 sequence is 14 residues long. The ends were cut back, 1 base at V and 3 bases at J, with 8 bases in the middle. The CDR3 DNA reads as TGTGCCAGCAGCTTGAGGGGACTCTACAATGAGCAGTTCTTC. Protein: CASSLRGLYNEQFF. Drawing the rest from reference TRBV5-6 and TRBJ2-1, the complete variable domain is DAGVTQSPTHLIKTRGQQVTLRCSPKSGHDTVSWYQQALGQGPQFIFQYYEEEERQRGNFPDRFSGHQFPNYSSELNVNALLLGDSALYLCASSLRGLYNEQFFGPGTRLTVL.

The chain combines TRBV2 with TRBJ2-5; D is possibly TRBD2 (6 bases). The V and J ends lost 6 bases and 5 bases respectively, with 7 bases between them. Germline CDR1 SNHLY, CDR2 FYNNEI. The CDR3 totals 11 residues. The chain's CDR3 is CASREGETQYF. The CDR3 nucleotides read TGTGCCAGCAGGGAGGGGGAGACCCAGTACTTC.

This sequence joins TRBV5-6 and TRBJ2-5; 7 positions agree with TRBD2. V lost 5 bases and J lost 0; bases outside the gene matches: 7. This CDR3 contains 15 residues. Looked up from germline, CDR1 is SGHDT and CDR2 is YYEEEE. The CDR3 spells CASSRLAEYQETQYF. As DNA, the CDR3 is TGTGCCAGCAGTAGGCTAGCGGAATACCAAGAGACCCAGTACTTC.

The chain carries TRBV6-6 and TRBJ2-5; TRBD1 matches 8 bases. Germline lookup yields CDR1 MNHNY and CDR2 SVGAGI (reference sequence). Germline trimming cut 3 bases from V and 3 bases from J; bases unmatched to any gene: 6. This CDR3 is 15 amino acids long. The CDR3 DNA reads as TGTGCCAGCAGTTATGGGCGGACAGGGAAAGAGACCCAGTACTTC. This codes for CASSYGRTGKETQYF.

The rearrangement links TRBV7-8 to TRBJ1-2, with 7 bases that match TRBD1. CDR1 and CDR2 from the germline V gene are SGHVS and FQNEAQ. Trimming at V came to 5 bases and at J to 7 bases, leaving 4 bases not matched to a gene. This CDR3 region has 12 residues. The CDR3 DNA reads TGTGCCAGCAGCCCCGACAGGGTTGGCTACACCTTC. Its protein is CASSPDRVGYTF.

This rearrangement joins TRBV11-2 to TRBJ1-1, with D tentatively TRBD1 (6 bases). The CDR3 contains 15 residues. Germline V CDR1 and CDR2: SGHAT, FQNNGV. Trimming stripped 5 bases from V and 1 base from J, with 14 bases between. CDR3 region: CASSHDGGANTEAFF. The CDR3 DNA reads TGTGCCAGCAGCCACGATGGGGGCGCGAACACTGAAGCTTTCTTT.

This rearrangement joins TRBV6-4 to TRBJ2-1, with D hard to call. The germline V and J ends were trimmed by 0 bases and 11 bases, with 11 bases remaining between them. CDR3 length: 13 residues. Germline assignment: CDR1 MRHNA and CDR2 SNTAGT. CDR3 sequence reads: CASSDSNGSQQFF. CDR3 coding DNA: TGTGCCAGCAGTGACTCGAACGGTAGTCAGCAGTTCTTC.

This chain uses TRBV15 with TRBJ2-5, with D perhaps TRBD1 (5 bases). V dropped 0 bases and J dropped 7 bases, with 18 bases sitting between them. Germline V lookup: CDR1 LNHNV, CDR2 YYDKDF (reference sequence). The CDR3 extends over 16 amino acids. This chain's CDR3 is CATSRDPQGSSRTQYF. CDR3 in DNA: TGTGCCACCAGCAGAGATCCGCAGGGTTCCTCTAGGACCCAGTACTTC.

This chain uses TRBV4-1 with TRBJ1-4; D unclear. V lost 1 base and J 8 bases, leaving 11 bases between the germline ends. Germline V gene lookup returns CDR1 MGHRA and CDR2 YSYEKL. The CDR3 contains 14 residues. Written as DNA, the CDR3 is TGCGCCAGCAGCCAAGTAGCCTCCCTCGAAAAACTGTTTTTT. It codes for CASSQVASLEKLFF.

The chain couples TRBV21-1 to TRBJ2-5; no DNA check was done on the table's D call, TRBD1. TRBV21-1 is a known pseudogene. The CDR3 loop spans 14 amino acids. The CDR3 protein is CASSKRSQWETQYF. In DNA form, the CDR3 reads TGTGCCAGCAGCAAAAGATCCCAGTGGGAGACCCAGTACTTC.

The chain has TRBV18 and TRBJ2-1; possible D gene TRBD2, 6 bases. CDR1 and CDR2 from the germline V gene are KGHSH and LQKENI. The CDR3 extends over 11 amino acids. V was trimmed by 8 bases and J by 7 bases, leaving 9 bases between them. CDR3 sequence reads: CASHRGNEQFF. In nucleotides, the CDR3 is TGTGCCAGCCACCGGGGGAATGAGCAGTTCTTC.

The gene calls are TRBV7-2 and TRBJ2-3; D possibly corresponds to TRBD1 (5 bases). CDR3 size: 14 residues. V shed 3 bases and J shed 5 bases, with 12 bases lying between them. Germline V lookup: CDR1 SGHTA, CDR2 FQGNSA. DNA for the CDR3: TGTGCCAGCAGCTTGGGGCAGGGTCAAGATACGCAGTATTTT. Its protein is CASSLGQGQDTQYF.

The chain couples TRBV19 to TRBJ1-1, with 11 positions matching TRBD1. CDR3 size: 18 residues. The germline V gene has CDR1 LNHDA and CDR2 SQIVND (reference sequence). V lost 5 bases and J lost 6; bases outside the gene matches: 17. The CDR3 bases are TGTGCCAGTAGTCGTGATACCGGGACAGGGGGATTGGGCCCTGAAGCTTTCTTT. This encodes CASSRDTGTGGLGPEAFF.

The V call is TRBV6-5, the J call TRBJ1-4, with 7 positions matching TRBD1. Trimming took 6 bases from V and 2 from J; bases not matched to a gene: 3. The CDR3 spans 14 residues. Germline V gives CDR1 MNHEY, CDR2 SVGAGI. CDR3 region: CASSTGATNEKLFF. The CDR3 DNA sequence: TGTGCCAGCAGCACAGGGGCCACTAATGAAAAACTGTTTTTT.

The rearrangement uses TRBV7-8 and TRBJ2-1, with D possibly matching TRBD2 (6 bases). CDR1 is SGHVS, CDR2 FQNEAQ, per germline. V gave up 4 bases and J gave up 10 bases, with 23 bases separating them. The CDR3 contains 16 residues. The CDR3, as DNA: TGTGCCAGCAGCTCATATGACTCACGGGAGTTGAACGAGCAGTTCTTC. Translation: CASSSYDSRELNEQFF.

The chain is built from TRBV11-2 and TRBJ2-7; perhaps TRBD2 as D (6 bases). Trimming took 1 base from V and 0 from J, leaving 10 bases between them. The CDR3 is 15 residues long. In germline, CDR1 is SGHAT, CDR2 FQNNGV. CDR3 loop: CASSLGGGSSYEQYF. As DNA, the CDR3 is TGTGCCAGCAGCTTAGGTGGGGGGTCCTCCTACGAGCAGTACTTC.

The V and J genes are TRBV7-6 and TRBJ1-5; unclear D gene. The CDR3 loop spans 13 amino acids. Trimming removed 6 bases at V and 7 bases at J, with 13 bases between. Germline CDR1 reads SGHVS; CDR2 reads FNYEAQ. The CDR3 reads CASRKRGFQPQHF. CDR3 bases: TGTGCCAGCAGAAAACGAGGTTTCCAGCCCCAGCATTTT.

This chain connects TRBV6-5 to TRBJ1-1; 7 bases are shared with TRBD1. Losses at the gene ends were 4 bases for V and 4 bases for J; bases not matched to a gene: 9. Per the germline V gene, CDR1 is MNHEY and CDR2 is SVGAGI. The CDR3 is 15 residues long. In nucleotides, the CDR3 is TGTGCCAGCAGTTCAAAGGCTCAGGGGGGCACTGAAGCTTTCTTT. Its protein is CASSSKAQGGTEAFF.